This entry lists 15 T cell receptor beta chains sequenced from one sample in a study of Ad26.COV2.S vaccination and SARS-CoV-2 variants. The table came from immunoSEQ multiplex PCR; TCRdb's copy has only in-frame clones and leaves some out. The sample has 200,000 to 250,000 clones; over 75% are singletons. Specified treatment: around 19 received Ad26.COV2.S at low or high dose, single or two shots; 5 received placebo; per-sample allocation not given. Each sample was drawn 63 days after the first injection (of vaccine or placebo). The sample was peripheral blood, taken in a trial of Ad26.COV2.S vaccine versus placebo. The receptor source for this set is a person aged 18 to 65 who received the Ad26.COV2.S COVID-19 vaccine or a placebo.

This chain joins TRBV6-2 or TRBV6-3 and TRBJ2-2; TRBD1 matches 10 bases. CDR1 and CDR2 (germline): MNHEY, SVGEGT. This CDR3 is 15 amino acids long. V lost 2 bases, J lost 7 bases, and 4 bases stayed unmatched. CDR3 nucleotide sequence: TGTGCCAGCAGTTACGTGGGACAGGGGAACGGGGAGCTGTTTTTT. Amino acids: CASSYVGQGNGELFF.

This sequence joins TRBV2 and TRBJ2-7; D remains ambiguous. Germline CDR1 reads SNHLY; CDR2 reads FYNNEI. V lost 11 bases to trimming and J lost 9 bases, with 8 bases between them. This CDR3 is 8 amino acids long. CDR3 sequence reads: CASGLQYF. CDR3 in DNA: TGTGCCTCCGGGTTGCAGTACTTC.

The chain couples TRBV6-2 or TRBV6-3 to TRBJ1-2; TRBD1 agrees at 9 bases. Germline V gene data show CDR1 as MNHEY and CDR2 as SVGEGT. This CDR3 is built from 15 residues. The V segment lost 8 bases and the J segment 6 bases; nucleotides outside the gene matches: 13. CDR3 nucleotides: TGTGCCAGCTGCCGGGACAGGGCAAGGGGTGATGGCTACACCTTC. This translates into CASCRDRARGDGYTF.

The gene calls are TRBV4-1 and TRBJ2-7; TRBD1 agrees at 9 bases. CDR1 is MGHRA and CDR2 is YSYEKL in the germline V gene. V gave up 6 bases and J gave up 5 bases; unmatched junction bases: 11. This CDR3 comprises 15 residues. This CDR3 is CASSTSGTGSHEQYF. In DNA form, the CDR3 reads TGCGCCAGCAGTACCTCCGGGACAGGGTCCCACGAGCAGTACTTC.

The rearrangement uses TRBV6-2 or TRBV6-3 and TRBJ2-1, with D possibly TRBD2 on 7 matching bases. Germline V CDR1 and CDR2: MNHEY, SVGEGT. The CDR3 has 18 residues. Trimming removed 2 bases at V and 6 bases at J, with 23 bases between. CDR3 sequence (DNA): TGTGCCAGCAGTTACGAGGGGGGGGTCCCTCGACTTCCCAATGAGCAGTTCTTC. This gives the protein CASSYEGGVPRLPNEQFF.

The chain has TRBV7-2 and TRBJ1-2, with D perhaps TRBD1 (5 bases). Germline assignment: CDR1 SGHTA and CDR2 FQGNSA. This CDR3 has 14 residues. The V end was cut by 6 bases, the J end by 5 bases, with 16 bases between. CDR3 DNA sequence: TGTGCCAGCAGTTATAACGGGGGAGCGTATGGCTACACCTTC. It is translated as CASSYNGGAYGYTF. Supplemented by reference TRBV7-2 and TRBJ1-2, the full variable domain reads GAGVSQSPSNKVTEKGKDVELRCDPISGHTALYWYRQSLGQGLEFLIYFQGNSAPDKSGLPSDRFSAERTGGSVSTLTIQRTQQEDSAVYLCASSYNGGAYGYTFGSGTRLTVV.

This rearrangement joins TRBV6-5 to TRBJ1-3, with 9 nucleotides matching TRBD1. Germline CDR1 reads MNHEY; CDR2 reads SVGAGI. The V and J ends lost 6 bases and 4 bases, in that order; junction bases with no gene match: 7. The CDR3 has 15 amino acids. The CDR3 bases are TGTGCCAGCAGACTCACCGGGACAGGGGGAAACACCATATATTTT. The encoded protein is CASRLTGTGGNTIYF.

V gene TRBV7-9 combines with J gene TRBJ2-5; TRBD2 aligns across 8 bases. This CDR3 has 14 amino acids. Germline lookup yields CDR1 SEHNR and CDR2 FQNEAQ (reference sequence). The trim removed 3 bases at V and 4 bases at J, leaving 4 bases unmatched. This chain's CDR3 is CASSFKAGVETQYF. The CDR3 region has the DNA TGTGCCAGCAGCTTCAAAGCGGGGGTAGAGACCCAGTACTTC.

The CDR3 coding sequence is TGTGCCAGCAGCGGTTGGGATTATTCACCCCTCCACTTT. It is translated as CASSGWDYSPLHF. The chain is built from TRBV27 and TRBJ1-6, with D uncertain. V was clipped by 6 bases and J by 8 bases, with 11 bases between them. Germline CDR1 and CDR2: MNHEY and SMNVEV (reference sequence). The CDR3 is 13 amino acids.

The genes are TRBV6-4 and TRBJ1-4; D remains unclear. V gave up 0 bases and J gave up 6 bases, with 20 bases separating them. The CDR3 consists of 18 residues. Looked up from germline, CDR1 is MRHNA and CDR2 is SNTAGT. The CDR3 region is CASSDSRKRAVQDEKLFF. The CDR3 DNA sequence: TGTGCCAGCAGTGACTCGAGAAAAAGGGCAGTTCAAGATGAAAAACTGTTTTTT.

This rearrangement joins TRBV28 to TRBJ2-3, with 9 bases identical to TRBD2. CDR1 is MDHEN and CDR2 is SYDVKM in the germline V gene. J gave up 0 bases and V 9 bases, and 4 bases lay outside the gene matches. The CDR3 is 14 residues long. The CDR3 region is CASLTSGSTDTQYF. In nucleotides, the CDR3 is TGTGCCAGTTTGACTAGCGGTAGCACAGATACGCAGTATTTT. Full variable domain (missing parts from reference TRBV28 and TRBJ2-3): DVKVTQSSRYLVKRTGEKVFLECVQDMDHENMFWYRQDPGLGLRLIYFSYDVKMKEKGDIPEGYSVSREKKERFSLILESASTNQTSMYLCASLTSGSTDTQYFGPGTRLTVL.

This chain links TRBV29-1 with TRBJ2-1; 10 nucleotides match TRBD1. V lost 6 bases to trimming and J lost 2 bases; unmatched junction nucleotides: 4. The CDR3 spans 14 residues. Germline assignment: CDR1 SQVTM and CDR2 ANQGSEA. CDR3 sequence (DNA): TGCAGCGTCGGACAGGGGGTCCCCTACAATGAGCAGTTCTTC. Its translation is CSVGQGVPYNEQFF.

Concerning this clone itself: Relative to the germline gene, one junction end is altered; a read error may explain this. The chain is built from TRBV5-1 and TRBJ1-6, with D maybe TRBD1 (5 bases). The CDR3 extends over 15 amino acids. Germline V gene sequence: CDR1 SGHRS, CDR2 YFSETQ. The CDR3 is CASSLGGGYTSPLHF. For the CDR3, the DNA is TGCGCCAGCAGCTTGGGTGGGGGGTATACTTCACCCCTCCACTTT.

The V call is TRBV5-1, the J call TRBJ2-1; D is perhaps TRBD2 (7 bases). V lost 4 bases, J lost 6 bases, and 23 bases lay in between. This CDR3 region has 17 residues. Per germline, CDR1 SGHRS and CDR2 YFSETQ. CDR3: CASSHQGGGAFPNEQFF. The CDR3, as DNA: TGCGCCAGCAGCCACCAGGGAGGGGGGGCCTTTCCCAATGAGCAGTTCTTC.

CDR3 sequence (DNA): TGCGCCAGCAGCTTGGGGGCAGGGCGATCACCCCTCCACTTT. This codes for CASSLGAGRSPLHF. V gene TRBV5-1 combines with J gene TRBJ1-6; a weak D match, TRBD1 (5 bases). With 0 bases removed from V and 10 bases from J, the gap between germline ends came to 11 bases. Looked up from germline, CDR1 is SGHRS and CDR2 is YFSETQ. This CDR3 region has 14 residues.